A single sample is the source of the 31 T cell receptor beta chains below, sequenced in a study of CD8 T cells in Susac syndrome. Random hexamers were used to reverse transcribe the RNA input (roughly 0.5 to 1 ug). TCRdb recomputed calls from the immunoSEQ multiplex PCR reads with MiXCR, one row per CDR3 protein. The sample carries roughly 200,000 distinct CDR3 sequences, roughly 94% recorded once. The sequenced material came from CD4+ T cells from PBMCs. The receptors here all came from a human donor with multiple sclerosis.

The rearrangement links TRBV5-1 to TRBJ2-3; tentatively, D is TRBD1 (5 bases). Germline CDR1 is SGHRS and CDR2 is YFSETQ. The CDR3 length is 14 residues. V shed 5 bases and J shed 0 bases, with 10 bases lying between them. CDR3 nucleotide sequence: TGCGCCAGCAGGATTGGGGCCAGCACAGATACGCAGTATTTT. Encoded protein: CASRIGASTDTQYF.

The chain recombines TRBV6-1 with TRBJ1-6; D gene ambiguous. Trimming shortened V by 2 bases and J by 8 bases, and 16 bases separated the two germline ends. The CDR3 is made up of 16 amino acids. Germline loops: CDR1 MNHNS, CDR2 SASEGT. For the CDR3, the DNA is TGTGCCAGCAGTGAATTGTTCTCGGCCGCCTATTCACCCCTCCACTTT. Translation gives CASSELFSAAYSPLHF.

J is TRBJ2-1 and V is TRBV5-1, with D possibly matching TRBD1 (5 bases). Germline-derived CDR1 and CDR2 are SGHRS and YFSETQ. V was trimmed by 3 bases and J by 8 bases, leaving 9 bases between them. This CDR3 contains 12 residues. DNA for the CDR3: TGCGCCAGCAGCTGGGGCAGGGATGAGCAGTTCTTC. Its translation: CASSWGRDEQFF.

The chain links TRBV6-1 to TRBJ1-2; tentatively, D is TRBD1 (5 bases). The V end was cut by 6 bases, the J end by 3 bases, with 26 bases between. This CDR3 is built from 18 residues. Germline CDR1 is MNHNS and CDR2 is SASEGT. DNA of the CDR3: TGTGCCAGCAGCAAGAGCCCACCTTTGTGGGGCGCTGACTATGGCTACACCTTC. This gives the protein CASSKSPPLWGADYGYTF.

This clonotype occurred once. The V and J genes are TRBV15 and TRBJ2-1; possible D gene TRBD1, 6 bases. V was clipped by 4 bases and J by 0 bases, with 13 bases between them. Germline CDR1 is LNHNV and CDR2 is YYDKDF (reference sequence). The CDR3 length is 16 residues. CDR3: CATSKTGPSSYNEQFF. The DNA of the CDR3 is TGTGCCACCAGCAAGACAGGACCTTCCTCCTACAATGAGCAGTTCTTC.

The chain couples TRBV3-1 to TRBJ2-1, with TRBD2 matching over 9 bases. With V trimmed by 3 bases and J by 0 bases, 0 bases remained unmatched. Germline V gene lookup returns CDR1 LGHDT and CDR2 YNNKEL (reference sequence). The CDR3 length is 15 residues. In DNA form, the CDR3 reads TGTGCCAGCAGCCAGCGGGGGGGCTCCTACAATGAGCAGTTCTTC. Translation: CASSQRGGSYNEQFF.

This CDR3 reads CSVLPRTAYNEQFF. The CDR3 nucleotides read TGCAGCGTTCTTCCCAGGACAGCCTACAATGAGCAGTTCTTC. V usage is TRBV29-1 and J usage is TRBJ2-1; the D gene is possibly TRBD1 (6 bases). The CDR3 has 14 amino acids. With 5 bases removed from V and 2 bases from J, the gap between germline ends came to 13 bases. CDR1 SQVTM and CDR2 ANQGSEA come from the germline V gene.

J is TRBJ2-1 and V is TRBV20-1; D remains unclear. Per the germline V gene, CDR1 is DFQATT and CDR2 is SNEGSKA (reference sequence). This CDR3 contains 10 residues. Trimming pared 3 bases from V and 9 bases from J, leaving 6 bases between. DNA of the CDR3: TGCAGTGCTAGTAGACTTGAGCAGTTCTTC. Translating gives CSASRLEQFF.

This chain connects TRBV29-1 to TRBJ1-3, with a possible D match to TRBD1 (5 bases). This CDR3 is built from 13 residues. Per the germline V gene, CDR1 is SQVTM and CDR2 is ANQGSEA. Trimming pared 7 bases from V and 0 bases from J, leaving 10 bases between. The CDR3 nucleotides are TGCAGCGCCCGGGGCCTCTCTGGAAACACCATATATTTT. Translating gives CSARGLSGNTIYF.

J is TRBJ1-4 and V is TRBV29-1; no firm D call. This CDR3 has 13 residues. In germline, CDR1 is SQVTM, CDR2 ANQGSEA. Trimming took off 6 bases at V and 8 bases at J, with 16 bases between the two ends. The CDR3 sequence is CSVAKGAGEKLFF. Here the CDR3 DNA reads TGCAGCGTCGCCAAGGGAGCGGGGGAAAAACTGTTTTTT.

The chain is built from TRBV3-1 and TRBJ2-1; 8 nucleotides match TRBD1. Germline CDR1 reads LGHDT; CDR2 reads YNNKEL (reference sequence). V dropped 3 bases and J dropped 6; count of bases not matched to a gene: 7. The CDR3 has 15 amino acids. Here the CDR3 DNA reads TGTGCCAGCAGCCAGCCCAGGGGGCTCGGCAATGAGCAGTTCTTC. It codes for CASSQPRGLGNEQFF.

The rearrangement uses TRBV19 and TRBJ1-1; the D is unclear. The V gene lost 3 bases and the J gene lost 5 bases, with 13 bases spanning the gap. The V gene's germline CDR1 is LNHDA and CDR2 SQIVND (reference sequence). The CDR3 spans 14 residues. The CDR3 sequence is CASSMEGLQTEAFF. The CDR3 bases are TGTGCCAGTAGTATGGAAGGGTTGCAAACTGAAGCTTTCTTT.

V and J are TRBV19 and TRBJ2-3, with a possible D match to TRBD1 (5 bases). V was cut by 6 bases and J by 8 bases, with 12 bases left in between. This CDR3 comprises 12 residues. From germline, CDR1 is LNHDA and CDR2 SQIVND (reference sequence). The DNA for the CDR3 is TGTGCCAGTAGAACAGGATCAGGTACGCAGTATTTT. Amino acids: CASRTGSGTQYF.

This clonotype is a singleton in its sample. This chain links TRBV30 with TRBJ2-3; TRBD1 aligns across 9 bases. Germline CDR1 GTSNPN, CDR2 SVGIG (reference sequence). This CDR3 has 14 residues. V lost 2 bases, J lost 3 bases, and 3 bases stayed unmatched. This CDR3 reads CAWSSGTGTDTQYF. The CDR3 bases are TGTGCCTGGAGTTCCGGGACAGGGACAGATACGCAGTATTTT.

This chain connects TRBV3-1 to TRBJ2-1; D gene unclear. V was shortened by 1 base and J by 2 bases, with 6 bases between the two germline ends. The CDR3 sequence is 14 residues long. Germline V gene data show CDR1 as LGHDT and CDR2 as YNNKEL (reference sequence). The CDR3 coding sequence is TGTGCCAGCAGCCAAGCCCGCGCCTACAATGAGCAGTTCTTC. This translates into CASSQARAYNEQFF.

This chain links TRBV27 with TRBJ1-2; D perhaps matches TRBD1 (6 bases). Germline CDR1 and CDR2: MNHEY and SMNVEV (reference sequence). The V end lost 2 bases, the J end lost 8 bases, and 12 bases lay between the germline ends. This CDR3 contains 13 residues. This chain's CDR3 is CASSLQGTRGYTF. CDR3 DNA sequence: TGTGCCAGCAGTTTACAGGGGACGCGGGGCTACACCTTC.

The V gene is TRBV20-1, the J gene TRBJ2-3; D may correspond to TRBD1 or TRBD2 (5 bases each). Germline-derived CDR1 and CDR2 are DFQATT and SNEGSKA (reference sequence). V shed 1 base and J shed 2 bases, with 16 bases lying between them. CDR3 length: 16 amino acids. CDR3 DNA: TGCAGTGCTAGAGTTCGTTACGGGGCGAACACAGATACGCAGTATTTT. This sequence encodes CSARVRYGANTDTQYF.

This rearrangement joins TRBV7-3 to TRBJ2-3; 7 bases map to TRBD2. The CDR3 loop spans 15 amino acids. The V segment lost 2 bases and the J segment 4 bases; nucleotides outside the gene matches: 6. Germline loops: CDR1 SGHTA, CDR2 FQGTGA. CDR3 in amino acids: CASSLVGGISDTQYF. CDR3 nucleotides: TGTGCCAGCAGCTTAGTCGGGGGGATATCAGATACGCAGTATTTT. Filled out from reference TRBV7-3 and TRBJ2-3, the complete variable domain reads GAGVSQTPSNKVTEKGKYVELRCDPISGHTALYWYRQSLGQGPEFLIYFQGTGAADDSGLPNDRFFAVRPEGSVSTLKIQRTERGDSAVYLCASSLVGGISDTQYFGPGTRLTVL.

This chain connects TRBV20-1 to TRBJ2-5, with TRBD2 matching over 9 bases. J was trimmed by 2 bases and V by 5 bases; bases with no gene match: 9. The CDR3 extends over 15 amino acids. CDR1 DFQATT and CDR2 SNEGSKA come from the germline V gene (reference sequence). CDR3 coding DNA: TGCAGTGCTGAGGGGATAGCGGGAGTACAAGAGACCCAGTACTTC. It codes for CSAEGIAGVQETQYF.

The J gene is TRBJ1-5, the V gene TRBV18; perhaps TRBD1 as D (6 bases). V dropped 2 bases and J dropped 2 bases, with 16 bases sitting between them. The CDR3 consists of 17 residues. Germline CDR1 reads KGHSH; CDR2 reads LQKENI. The CDR3 spells CASSPETGSPGNQPQHF. In nucleotides, the CDR3 is TGTGCCAGCTCACCAGAGACAGGATCGCCGGGCAATCAGCCCCAGCATTTT.

J is TRBJ1-1 and V is TRBV20-1; D not certain. The CDR3 spans 13 residues. V was pared by 4 bases and J by 1 base, with 10 bases between. The V gene's germline CDR1 is DFQATT and CDR2 SNEGSKA (reference sequence). The CDR3 loop is CSAKPAQNTEAFF. DNA for the CDR3: TGCAGTGCTAAACCGGCTCAGAACACTGAAGCTTTCTTT.

The rearrangement joins TRBV12-3 or TRBV12-4 to TRBJ1-2; TRBD1 aligns across 8 bases. The length of the CDR3 is 16 residues. V shed 6 bases, J shed 0 bases, and the junction held 9 bases outside the gene matches. The chain's CDR3 is CASSPRQGTSNYGYTF. CDR3 nucleotides: TGTGCCAGCAGCCCTCGACAGGGGACGTCTAACTATGGCTACACCTTC.

V gene TRBV14 combines with J gene TRBJ1-1; D ambiguous. V was trimmed by 8 bases and J by 3 bases, leaving 4 bases between them. The germline V gene encodes CDR1 SGHDN and CDR2 FVKESK. This CDR3 has 10 residues. CDR3 sequence: CASWDTEAFF. Written as DNA, the CDR3 is TGTGCCAGCTGGGACACTGAAGCTTTCTTT.

The rearrangement uses TRBV4-1 and TRBJ1-2; D is unresolved. This CDR3 is 13 amino acids long. In germline, CDR1 is MGHRA, CDR2 YSYEKL. Trimming pared 4 bases from V and 8 bases from J, leaving 14 bases between. CDR3 nucleotide sequence: TGCGCCAGCAGCCTCAGTCGGCGGGCGGGCTACACCTTC. Encoded protein: CASSLSRRAGYTF.

The V gene is TRBV20-1, the J gene TRBJ2-3, with D perhaps TRBD2 (5 bases). The CDR3 covers 14 residues. Looked up from germline, CDR1 is DFQATT and CDR2 is SNEGSKA (reference sequence). Trimming pared 6 bases from V and 1 base from J, leaving 14 bases between. The CDR3 DNA follows: TGCAGTGCCGTGGGAGACACGGGCACAGATACGCAGTATTTT. Translated, it gives CSAVGDTGTDTQYF.

The V and J genes are TRBV27 and TRBJ1-2; TRBD1 agrees at 9 bases. CDR1 and CDR2 from the germline V gene are MNHEY and SMNVEV (reference sequence). Trimming cost V 7 bases and J 6 bases; bases outside gene matches: 15. The CDR3 has 16 amino acids. The CDR3 sequence is CASILRGGDRVNGYTF. As DNA, the CDR3 is TGTGCCAGCATTCTTCGAGGGGGGGACAGGGTCAATGGCTACACCTTC.

J is TRBJ2-5 and V is TRBV30, with D unresolved. V lost 0 bases, J lost 5 bases, and 13 bases lay in between. The CDR3 is made up of 14 amino acids. Germline V gives CDR1 GTSNPN, CDR2 SVGIG (reference sequence). The chain's CDR3 is CAWSVTSLGETQYF. CDR3 in DNA: TGTGCCTGGAGTGTAACCTCGCTAGGGGAGACCCAGTACTTC.

This chain uses TRBV20-1 with TRBJ2-3, with D perhaps TRBD2 (7 bases). Germline V gene lookup returns CDR1 DFQATT and CDR2 SNEGSKA (reference sequence). The CDR3 runs 12 residues. V dropped 5 bases and J dropped 6 bases, with 12 bases sitting between them. The CDR3: CSAPGGEDTQYF. CDR3 sequence (DNA): TGCAGTGCTCCGGGGGGCGAGGATACGCAGTATTTT.

The rearrangement links TRBV6-5 to TRBJ1-2, with TRBD1 matching over 9 bases. CDR1 is MNHEY and CDR2 is SVGAGI in the germline V gene. With V trimmed by 7 bases and J by 6 bases, 6 bases remained unmatched. CDR3 length: 13 amino acids. CDR3 residues: CASTLGTGNGYTF. The CDR3 DNA is TGTGCCAGCACTCTAGGGACAGGGAATGGCTACACCTTC.

The chain links TRBV12-3 or TRBV12-4 to TRBJ1-1; no definite D call. This CDR3 has 15 amino acids. Trimming shortened V by 6 bases and J by 0 bases, and 14 bases separated the two germline ends. CDR3 amino acids: CASSRGRFLNTEAFF. CDR3 DNA: TGTGCCAGCAGCCGGGGTCGTTTCTTGAACACTGAAGCTTTCTTT.

This chain connects TRBV30 to TRBJ2-3; 9 nucleotides line up with TRBD2. The CDR3 contains 15 residues. V was pared by 3 bases and J by 1 base, with 5 bases of the junction left unmatched. The V gene's germline CDR1 is GTSNPN and CDR2 SVGIG (reference sequence). CDR3 residues: CAWRRASGGTDTQYF. CDR3 sequence (DNA): TGTGCCTGGAGGCGGGCTAGCGGGGGCACAGATACGCAGTATTTT. Filled out from reference TRBV30 and TRBJ2-3, the complete variable domain reads SQTIHQWPATLVQPVGSPLSLECTVEGTSNPNLYWYRQAAGRGLQLLFYSVGIGQISSEVPQNLSASRPQDRQFILSSKKLLLSDSGFYLCAWRRASGGTDTQYFGPGTRLTVL.